The 17 T cell receptor beta chains below come from one sample, sequenced in a study of T-cell memory formation after mild COVID-19. TCRdb recomputed calls from the 5' RACE reads with MiXCR, one row per CDR3 protein. The data contain 250,000 to 300,000 distinct CDR3 sequences, approximately 7.6% of them seen just once; the ten biggest clones take up less than 25%. The material sequenced was PBMCs or a T cell subset sorted from them (not recorded which). These receptors were collected from a man aged 18 to 29 who had mild COVID-19 (a few samples of this study predate the infection). Cell type and time point are not known.

This clonotype has more than one count but fewer than ten. The chain couples TRBV20-1 to TRBJ1-2; no definite D call. V lost 1 base to trimming and J lost 2 bases, with 5 bases between them. Germline V gene sequence: CDR1 DFQATT, CDR2 SNEGSKA (reference sequence). The length of the CDR3 is 12 residues. CDR3 sequence (DNA): TGCAGTGCTAGAGTGGGGAACTATGGCTACACCTTC. The encoded protein is CSARVGNYGYTF.

This clonotype was seen ten or more times. This chain joins TRBV5-1 and TRBJ2-3; TRBD1 matches at 9 bases. Germline lookup yields CDR1 SGHRS and CDR2 YFSETQ. V was pared by 7 bases and J by 5 bases, with 11 bases of the junction left unmatched. The CDR3 runs 15 residues. This CDR3 is CASGGRDRVKDTQYF. The CDR3 bases are TGCGCCAGCGGGGGCCGGGACAGGGTGAAAGATACGCAGTATTTT.

In this sample, this clonotype turned up many times. J is TRBJ2-1 and V is TRBV20-1; the match to TRBD2 covers 7 bases. The CDR3 covers 12 residues. J gave up 4 bases and V 6 bases, and 3 bases lay outside the gene matches. Germline V gene sequence: CDR1 DFQATT, CDR2 SNEGSKA (reference sequence). In nucleotides, the CDR3 is TGCAGTGCCCAGCGGGAATACAATGAGCAGTTCTTC. Its protein product is CSAQREYNEQFF.

This clonotype was found a few times. The genes are TRBV11-2 and TRBJ2-3, with TRBD1 matching over 8 bases. Germline V CDR1 and CDR2: SGHAT, FQNNGV. Unmatched junction bases numbered 6, after V lost 2 bases and J lost 2 bases. The CDR3 contains 16 residues. The CDR3 DNA reads as TGTGCCAGCAGCTTAATGGGACAGGTGGACACAGATACGCAGTATTTT. It translates to CASSLMGQVDTDTQYF.

A few counts support this clonotype. The chain employs TRBV7-8 and TRBJ2-2; no reliable D call. CDR3 length: 15 amino acids. V was clipped by 2 bases and J by 6 bases, with 13 bases between them. Germline CDR1 and CDR2: SGHVS and FQNEAQ. CDR3 in DNA: TGTGCCAGCAGCTTATTTAAAGAAGGCCCCGGGGAGCTGTTTTTT. This codes for CASSLFKEGPGELFF.

This clonotype was counted ten times or more. The V and J genes are TRBV6-5 and TRBJ2-7; 8 positions match TRBD1. The germline CDR1 and CDR2 sequences are MNHEY and SVGAGI. V lost 7 bases, J lost 3 bases, and 8 bases stayed unmatched. CDR3 size: 14 residues. CDR3 DNA sequence: TGTGCCAGCAAACAGGGGGGCGAAGTCTACGAGCAGTACTTC. Its protein is CASKQGGEVYEQYF.

This clonotype was picked up a small number of times. This sequence joins TRBV7-2 and TRBJ1-2, with unresolved D. This CDR3 comprises 14 residues. V was cut by 2 bases and J by 4 bases, with 11 bases left in between. Germline CDR1 SGHTA, CDR2 FQGNSA. DNA for the CDR3: TGTGCCAGCAGCTTACCTGGGGATAGCTATGGCTACACCTTC. Encoded protein: CASSLPGDSYGYTF.

The V gene is TRBV11-2, the J gene TRBJ2-1; D unclear. Germline V gene data show CDR1 as SGHAT and CDR2 as FQNNGV. V was shortened by 4 bases and J by 6 bases, with 13 bases between the two germline ends. This CDR3 has 14 amino acids. The CDR3 sequence: CASSSHRRPNEQFF. The DNA for the CDR3 is TGTGCCAGCAGCTCACACCGGCGACCCAATGAGCAGTTCTTC.

CDR3 region: CSVEDAGGGYTF. The DNA for the CDR3 is TGCAGCGTTGAAGACGCAGGGGGGGGCTACACCTTC. The rearrangement links TRBV29-1 to TRBJ1-2; 7 bases agree with TRBD1. This CDR3 has 12 residues. Germline lookup yields CDR1 SQVTM and CDR2 ANQGSEA. The junction had 3 bases not matched to a gene; V was cut back by 0 bases and J by 8 bases.

This clonotype was detected a few times. The chain employs TRBV9 and TRBJ1-6; D uncertain. Per the germline V gene, CDR1 is SGDLS and CDR2 is YYNGEE. Trimming cost V 0 bases and J 10 bases, with 8 bases left between them. The CDR3 runs to 13 residues. The CDR3 DNA is TGTGCCAGCAGCGTAGCTTCTAGCTCACCCCTCCACTTT. Translating gives CASSVASSSPLHF.

The rearrangement joins TRBV5-1 to TRBJ2-5; TRBD1 matches 8 bases. The CDR3 loop spans 16 amino acids. Germline-derived CDR1 and CDR2 are SGHRS and YFSETQ. The V gene end was trimmed by 4 bases and the J gene end by 4 bases; junction bases not matched to a gene: 12. For the CDR3, the DNA is TGCGCCAGCAGCACTCAGGGGGCGGGGTCCGGAGAGACCCAGTACTTC. It is translated as CASSTQGAGSGETQYF.

This clonotype was counted at least ten times. The gene calls are TRBV12-3 or TRBV12-4 and TRBJ2-7, with D perhaps TRBD1 (6 bases). The CDR3 sequence is 13 residues long. V was pared by 6 bases and J by 7 bases, with 16 bases between. CDR3 nucleotide sequence: TGTGCCAGCAGGGCAGGGGTTTACGTGGAGCAGTACTTC. This sequence encodes CASRAGVYVEQYF.

At least ten counts were recorded for this clonotype. The genes are TRBV6-2 or TRBV6-3 and TRBJ2-7; the match to TRBD1 covers 10 bases. The germline V gene has CDR1 MNHEY and CDR2 SVGEGT. The junction had 8 bases not matched to a gene; V was cut back by 8 bases and J by 4 bases. The CDR3 loop spans 14 amino acids. The CDR3 reads CASAPGQGNYEQYF. The DNA of the CDR3 is TGTGCCAGCGCCCCGGGACAGGGGAATTACGAGCAGTACTTC.

Here the CDR3 reads CSAKGTSGITDTQYF. CDR3 DNA sequence: TGCAGTGCTAAAGGGACTAGCGGAATCACAGATACGCAGTATTTT. The chain employs TRBV20-1 and TRBJ2-3, with 11 bases that match TRBD2. The V gene's germline CDR1 is DFQATT and CDR2 SNEGSKA (reference sequence). V was clipped by 4 bases and J by 2 bases; unmatched bases: 5. The CDR3 covers 15 residues.

CDR3 residues: CASSLALAGGPQETQYF. CDR3 coding DNA: TGTGCCAGCAGCTTAGCGCTAGCGGGGGGCCCACAAGAGACCCAGTACTTC. J is TRBJ2-5 and V is TRBV7-2, with 11 bases identical to TRBD2. The J segment lost 2 bases and the V segment lost 0 bases, leaving 5 bases of the junction unmatched. Per the germline V gene, CDR1 is SGHTA and CDR2 is FQGNSA. The CDR3 runs to 17 residues. Together with reference TRBV7-2 and TRBJ2-5, the CDR3 gives the full variable domain: GAGVSQSPSNKVTEKGKDVELRCDPISGHTALYWYRQSLGQGLEFLIYFQGNSAPDKSGLPSDRFSAERTGGSVSTLTIQRTQQEDSAVYLCASSLALAGGPQETQYFGPGTRLLVL.

The chain employs TRBV6-5 and TRBJ1-5, with D possibly matching TRBD1 (6 bases). The CDR3 runs 13 residues. V was clipped by 7 bases and J by 4 bases, with 11 bases between them. Germline V gene data show CDR1 as MNHEY and CDR2 as SVGAGI. The CDR3 DNA follows: TGTGCCAGCACCCGAGGGGGTAATCAGCCCCAGCATTTT. This sequence encodes CASTRGGNQPQHF.

This clonotype was seen a few times. This chain joins TRBV7-2 and TRBJ2-7; TRBD1 matches at 8 bases. V was pared by 3 bases and J by 5 bases, with 3 bases of the junction left unmatched. Germline V CDR1 and CDR2: SGHTA, FQGNSA. The CDR3 has 13 amino acids. In DNA, the CDR3 is TGTGCCAGCAGCTTGACAGGGGCCCACGAGCAGTACTTC. It codes for CASSLTGAHEQYF.